This T cell receptor (beta chain) appears in the sequencing data of a study of response to subunit inactivated influenza vaccine. To note about this clonotype: Antigen unknown.

Trimming took 0 bases from V and 7 from J, leaving 16 bases between them. This CDR3 has 15 amino acids. The germline gives CDR1 SQVTM, CDR2 ANQGSEA. TCRdb itself ran the RT-PCR reads through MiXCR, one entry per CDR3 protein. The data show 490,000 or so distinct CDR3 sequences, with approximately 7.7% seen just once and 13% held by the top ten. Study results and caveats: New T cells are recruited in small numbers by each seasonal influenza vaccination, according to the authors' suggestion.

This rearrangement joins TRBV29-1 to TRBJ2-4, with D possibly matching TRBD2 (5 bases). The TCR was taken from a man between 45 and 75 years old who received an inactivated influenza vaccine. The starting material was PBMCs from blood, obtained around 25 months after vaccination. CDR3: CSVEETEGRGNIQYF. The CDR3 coding sequence is TGCAGCGTTGAAGAAACAGAGGGCCGAGGGAACATTCAGTACTTC.